This entry concerns a single T cell receptor (beta chain). This sample was taken from a study of blood T cell repertoires in COVID-19. Study-wide background: The samples span acute and convalescent COVID-19 from the United States, Italy and Spain. Sources were T cells, B-cell-depleted T cells, or PBMCs; the material itself was cDNA or gDNA.

The CDR3 extends over 14 amino acids. Germline V gene sequence: CDR1 SNHLY, CDR2 FYNNEI. Trimming left V 1 base short and J 1 base short, with 5 bases between. Profiled with immunoSEQ multiplex PCR; TCRdb holds only in-frame clones, not every one. The table lists 300,000 to 400,000 clones, about 90% of them singletons. Material: peripheral blood. The receptor's source is a woman under 40 with COVID-19, enrolled during active disease. This sequence joins TRBV2 and TRBJ1-3, with D hard to call. CDR3 in amino acids: CASSEEQSGNTIYF. The CDR3 coding sequence is TGTGCCAGCAGTGAAGAGCAATCTGGAAACACCATATATTTT.